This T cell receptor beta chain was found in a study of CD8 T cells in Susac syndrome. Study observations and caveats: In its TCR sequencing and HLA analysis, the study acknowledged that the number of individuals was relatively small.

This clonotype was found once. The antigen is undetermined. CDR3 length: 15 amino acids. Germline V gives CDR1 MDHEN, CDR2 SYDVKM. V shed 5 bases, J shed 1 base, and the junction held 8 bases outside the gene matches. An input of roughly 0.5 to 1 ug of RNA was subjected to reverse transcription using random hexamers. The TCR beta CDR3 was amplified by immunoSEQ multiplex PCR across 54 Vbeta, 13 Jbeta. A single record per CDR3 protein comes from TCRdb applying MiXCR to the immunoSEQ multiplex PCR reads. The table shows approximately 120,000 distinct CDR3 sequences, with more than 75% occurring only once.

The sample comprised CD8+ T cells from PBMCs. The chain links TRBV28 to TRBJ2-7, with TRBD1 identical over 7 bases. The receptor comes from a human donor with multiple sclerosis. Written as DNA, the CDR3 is TGTGCCAGCAGTCCCAGGGGACAGCTGTCCTACGAGCAGTACTTC. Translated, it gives CASSPRGQLSYEQYF.